The rows below give T cell receptor beta chains drawn from one sample of a study of cytomegalovirus exposure and HLA in healthy donors. Clones were read by immunoSEQ multiplex PCR, and TCRdb kept only the in-frame ones, dropping some. In the table there are under 200,000 clones, 60% to 80% of which are singletons. Sequencing was performed on PBMCs. Receptor source: a man aged 45 to 65 in good health and CMV-seropositive. Each CDR3 is given with its conserved first and last residue. Fields, in order: CDR3 protein, CDR3 DNA, J gene, clone size, D gene, V gene. D genes are given only for firm matches. The size of a clone is reported for some rows only, either as once, few or many, or as a class for expanded clones.

CAWSVPPGLNTIYF | TGTGCCTGGAGTGTACCGCCAGGGTTAAACACCATATATTTT | TRBJ1-3 | NA | NA | TRBV30
CAPRGTSASTDTQYF | TGTGCCCCTAGAGGGACTTCCGCCAGTACAGATACGCAGTATTTT | TRBJ2-3 | NA | NA | TRBV10-3
CASSLDSHYGYTF | TGTGCCAGCAGCCTTGACAGTCACTATGGCTACACCTTC | TRBJ1-2 | NA | NA | TRBV6-5
CATSRSRGTTYNEQFF | TGTGCCACCAGCAGAAGCCGGGGGACGACCTACAATGAGCAGTTCTTC | TRBJ2-1 | NA | NA | TRBV15
CASSLDSPLNTEAFF | TGCGCCAGCAGCTTGGATTCCCCATTGAACACTGAAGCTTTCTTT | TRBJ1-1 | once | NA | TRBV5-1
CATGNGTGEVNTEAFF | TGCGCCACCGGCAACGGGACAGGGGAGGTGAACACTGAAGCTTTCTTT | TRBJ1-1 | NA | TRBD1 | TRBV10-2
CASSPGAHREKLFF | TGTGCCAGCTCACCGGGGGCGCATCGAGAAAAACTGTTTTTT | TRBJ1-4 | once | NA | TRBV18
CASSLGSLAGGPLSNEQFF | TGTGCCAGCAGCTTAGGTTCCCTAGCGGGGGGGCCACTATCAAATGAGCAGTTCTTC | TRBJ2-1 | NA | TRBD2 | TRBV7-2
CASSLSGGLGELFF | TGCGCCAGCAGCTTGTCAGGGGGCCTCGGGGAGCTGTTTTTT | TRBJ2-2 | NA | TRBD1 | TRBV5-1
CASSAMNTEAFF | TGTGCCAGCAGTGCGATGAACACTGAAGCTTTCTTT | TRBJ1-1 | few | NA | TRBV6-5
CASSLDRGTEKLFF | TGCGCCAGCAGCCTTGACAGGGGGACGGAAAAACTGTTTTTT | TRBJ1-4 | NA | TRBD1 | TRBV5-1
CSVTGTPLSYEQYF | TGCAGCGTAACCGGGACACCGCTATCCTACGAGCAGTACTTC | TRBJ2-7 | NA | NA | TRBV29-1
CASSLDPTRGSYEQYF | TGTGCCAGCAGCTTAGATCCCACTAGAGGATCCTACGAGCAGTACTTC | TRBJ2-7 | NA | NA | TRBV11-2
CASSQVRTSGLSYEQYF | TGCGCCAGCAGCCAGGTCCGGACTAGCGGACTGTCCTACGAGCAGTACTTC | TRBJ2-7 | NA | TRBD2 | TRBV4-3
CASSYGLAKDTQYF | TGTGCCAGCAGTTACGGTCTAGCTAAGGATACGCAGTATTTT | TRBJ2-3 | few | NA | TRBV6-5
CASSEGVQDREPHEQYF | TGTGCCAGCAGTGAGGGGGTTCAGGACAGGGAGCCCCACGAGCAGTACTTC | TRBJ2-7 | NA | TRBD1 | TRBV6-1
CASSVVTGLSNEKLFF | TGTGCCAGCAGTGTCGTGACAGGGCTTAGTAATGAAAAACTGTTTTTT | TRBJ1-4 | NA | TRBD1 | TRBV6-1
CASSSRQGADSPLHF | TGTGCCAGCAGCTCAAGACAGGGGGCGGACTCACCCCTCCACTTT | TRBJ1-6 | NA | TRBD1 | TRBV9
CAILGTTHTGELFF | TGCGCCATTTTGGGGACTACCCACACCGGGGAGCTGTTTTTT | TRBJ2-2 | NA | TRBD2 | TRBV10-2
CASRVNSQGSQPQHF | TGTGCCAGCAGGGTCAATTCCCAGGGCTCCCAGCCCCAGCATTTT | TRBJ1-5 | NA | NA | TRBV6-5
CSDRQGYNEQFF | TGCAGCGACCGACAGGGATACAATGAGCAGTTCTTC | TRBJ2-1 | NA | TRBD1 | TRBV29-1
CASSLGGNPYEQYF | TGTGCCAGCAGCTTAGGCGGGAATCCCTACGAGCAGTACTTC | TRBJ2-7 | NA | NA | TRBV7-9
CASSFGFQGLSYEQYF | TGCGCCAGCAGCTTTGGGTTTCAGGGGTTGTCCTACGAGCAGTACTTC | TRBJ2-7 | NA | NA | TRBV5-1
CASSFGLAARSYNEQFF | TGTGCCAGCAGTTTCGGACTAGCGGCCCGCTCCTACAATGAGCAGTTCTTC | TRBJ2-1 | NA | TRBD2 | TRBV14
CASSLAYSSYNEQFF | TGTGCCAGCAGTTTAGCGTACAGCTCCTACAATGAGCAGTTCTTC | TRBJ2-1 | NA | NA | TRBV28
CSVAFTSGGALDTQYF | TGCAGCGTTGCGTTTACTAGCGGGGGGGCCCTAGATACGCAGTATTTT | TRBJ2-3 | NA | TRBD2 | TRBV29-1
CASSTLQGTADTQYF | TGTGCCAGCAGTACCTTACAGGGAACTGCAGATACGCAGTATTTT | TRBJ2-3 | few | NA | TRBV6-1
CASSPGQGYTEAFF | TGTGCCAGCAGCCCCGGACAGGGGTACACTGAAGCTTTCTTT | TRBJ1-1 | NA | TRBD1 | TRBV7-6
CASSQSQGAAKNIQYF | TGCGCCAGCAGTCAATCACAGGGGGCTGCCAAAAACATTCAGTACTTC | TRBJ2-4 | NA | TRBD1 | TRBV23-1
CAISDHRGDPYEQYF | TGTGCCATCAGTGATCACAGGGGAGACCCCTACGAGCAGTACTTC | TRBJ2-7 | few | TRBD1 | TRBV10-3
CASSLGLVWTGELFF | TGTGCCAGCAGCTTAGGGCTAGTGTGGACCGGGGAGCTGTTTTTT | TRBJ2-2 | NA | NA | TRBV7-2
CASSIAGTGNTEAFF | TGTGCCAGCAGTATAGCTGGGACAGGGAACACTGAAGCTTTCTTT | TRBJ1-1 | NA | TRBD1 | TRBV6-1
CASSQIAGGSTDTQYF | TGTGCCAGCAGCCAAATAGCGGGGGGATCCACAGATACGCAGTATTTT | TRBJ2-3 | NA | TRBD2 | TRBV4-2
CASSVGHVNTGELFF | TGTGCCAGCAGCGTAGGGCACGTGAACACCGGGGAGCTGTTTTTT | TRBJ2-2 | NA | NA | TRBV9
CASSPRQGGHEQYF | TGTGCCAGCAGTCCCCGACAGGGCGGCCACGAGCAGTACTTC | TRBJ2-7 | NA | TRBD1 | TRBV2
CASSRTVSYGQYF | TGCGCCAGCAGCCGGACAGTAAGCTACGGGCAGTACTTC | TRBJ2-7 | NA | NA | TRBV4-1
CASSLGFWLGGDISPLHF | TGTGCCAGCAGCTTAGGTTTCTGGTTGGGGGGAGATATTTCACCCCTCCACTTT | TRBJ1-6 | NA | NA | TRBV11-2
CASSLVGQSSYEQYF | TGCGCCAGCAGCTTGGTGGGACAGTCCAGCTACGAGCAGTACTTC | TRBJ2-7 | NA | TRBD1 | TRBV5-1
CASRGDRGNTEAFF | TGTGCCAGCAGGGGAGACAGGGGGAACACTGAAGCTTTCTTT | TRBJ1-1 | NA | TRBD1 | TRBV6-6
CASSLNRDLVGYTF | TGTGCCAGCAGCTTAAACAGGGACCTCGTCGGCTACACCTTC | TRBJ1-2 | NA | NA | TRBV7-3
CASSYQGANSPLHF | TGCGCCAGCAGCTACCAGGGGGCTAATTCACCCCTCCACTTT | TRBJ1-6 | NA | TRBD1 | TRBV5-1
CASSTVYEQYF | TGTGCCAGCAGTACCGTCTACGAGCAGTACTTC | TRBJ2-7 | NA | NA | TRBV5-6
CASSYPRFYEQYF | TGTGCCAGCAGTTACCCGCGGTTTTACGAGCAGTACTTC | TRBJ2-7 | NA | NA | TRBV6-7
CASATTESTDTQYF | TGCGCCAGCGCGACTACAGAAAGCACAGATACGCAGTATTTT | TRBJ2-3 | NA | NA | TRBV5-1
CASSLVSDSSGELFF | TGTGCCAGCAGCTTGGTGTCCGACTCATCGGGGGAGCTGTTTTTT | TRBJ2-2 | NA | NA | TRBV5-4
CASSRTGDADTQYF | TGTGCCAGCAGCCGAACAGGGGACGCAGATACGCAGTATTTT | TRBJ2-3 | NA | TRBD1 | TRBV7-9
CASSQDSPGETQYF | TGTGCCAGCAGCCAAGATTCTCCGGGTGAGACCCAGTACTTC | TRBJ2-5 | NA | NA | TRBV4-2
CASSSWGGTASYEQYF | TGTGCCAGCAGCTCCTGGGGGGGGACGGCATCCTACGAGCAGTACTTC | TRBJ2-7 | NA | TRBD2 | TRBV11-2
CASSLAGEKSYEQYF | TGTGCCAGCAGCTTGGCAGGGGAGAAGTCCTACGAGCAGTACTTC | TRBJ2-7 | NA | NA | TRBV5-4
CASRETGRDTDTQYF | TGTGCCAGCAGAGAAACGGGCAGGGACACAGATACGCAGTATTTT | TRBJ2-3 | NA | NA | TRBV2
CASDQQGPPADEQYF | TGTGCCAGCGACCAACAGGGGCCCCCGGCCGACGAGCAGTACTTC | TRBJ2-7 | NA | TRBD1 | TRBV6-1
CASSLPGGETQYF | TGTGCCAGCTCCCTCCCAGGGGGAGAGACCCAGTACTTC | TRBJ2-5 | NA | TRBD1 | TRBV28
CASSMRVGQGVSNIQYF | TGTGCCAGTAGTATGAGGGTGGGACAGGGGGTGTCAAACATTCAGTACTTC | TRBJ2-4 | once | TRBD1 | TRBV19
CASSPVWAGGNNEQFF | TGTGCCAGCAGTCCAGTTTGGGCAGGGGGTAACAATGAGCAGTTCTTC | TRBJ2-1 | NA | TRBD1 | TRBV27
CAWSWAGRAYEQYF | TGTGCCTGGAGTTGGGCAGGGCGTGCCTACGAGCAGTACTTC | TRBJ2-7 | NA | NA | TRBV30
CASSLDIAGYTF | TGTGCCAGCAGCTTAGATATAGCTGGCTACACCTTC | TRBJ1-2 | NA | NA | TRBV7-2
CAWSPFDRGQDRGSPLHF | TGTGCCTGGAGCCCCTTTGACAGGGGGCAAGACAGGGGTTCACCCCTCCACTTT | TRBJ1-6 | NA | TRBD1 | TRBV30